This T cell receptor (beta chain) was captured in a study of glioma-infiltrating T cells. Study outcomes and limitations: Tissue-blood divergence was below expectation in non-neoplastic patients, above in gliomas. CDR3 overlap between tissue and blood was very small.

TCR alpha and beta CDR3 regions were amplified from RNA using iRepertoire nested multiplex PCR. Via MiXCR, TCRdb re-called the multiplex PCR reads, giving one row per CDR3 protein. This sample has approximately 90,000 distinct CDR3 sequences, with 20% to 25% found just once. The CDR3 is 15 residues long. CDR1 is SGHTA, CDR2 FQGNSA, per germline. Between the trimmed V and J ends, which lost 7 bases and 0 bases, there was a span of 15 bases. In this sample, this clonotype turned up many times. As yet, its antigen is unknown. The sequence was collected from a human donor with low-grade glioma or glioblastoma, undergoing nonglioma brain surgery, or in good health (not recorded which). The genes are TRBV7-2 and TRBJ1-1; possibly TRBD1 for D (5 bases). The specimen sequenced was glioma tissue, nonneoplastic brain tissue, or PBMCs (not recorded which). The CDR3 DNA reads TGTGCCAGCAACCGTGACAGTTCTGTGAACACTGAAGCTTTCTTT. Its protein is CASNRDSSVNTEAFF.